A selection of T cell receptor beta chains follows, all from one sample in a study of T cell responses to AZD1222 COVID-19 vaccine. The protocol was immunoSEQ multiplex PCR, while the TCRdb copy is restricted to in-frame clones and leaves out a portion. The table lists 55,000 to 75,000 clones, roughly 85% of them singletons. The sample here was peripheral blood, taken on day 0 of AZD1222 vaccination. Source of these receptors: an adult in good health. Each CDR3 is given with its conserved first and last residue. A D gene is named only where the DNA matches it firmly. Rows give clone size only sometimes, using once, few, many, or a class for an expanded clone.

abundance	j_gene	v_gene	d_gene	CDR3aa	CDR3nt
NA	TRBJ1-2	TRBV2	NA	CASRGSYYGYTF	TGTGCCAGCAGAGGCAGCTACTATGGCTACACCTTC
NA	TRBJ2-7	TRBV5-1	NA	CASSLGRPSYEQYF	TGCGCCAGCAGCTTGGGCAGGCCCTCCTACGAGCAGTACTTC
NA	TRBJ1-1	TRBV7-9	NA	CASSFQGGNTEAFF	TGTGCCAGCAGCTTTCAAGGTGGAAACACTGAAGCTTTCTTT
NA	TRBJ2-7	TRBV5-1	NA	CASSLTPVGGTTYEQYF	TGCGCCAGCAGCTTGACCCCCGTTGGGGGAACCACCTACGAGCAGTACTTC
NA	TRBJ1-5	TRBV10-3	TRBD1	CATTGQGSMNQPQHF	TGTGCCACCACGGGACAGGGATCAATGAATCAGCCCCAGCATTTT
NA	TRBJ1-5	TRBV6-1	TRBD1	CASSALGTAGNQPQHF	TGTGCCAGCAGTGCCCTGGGGACAGCCGGCAATCAGCCCCAGCATTTT
NA	TRBJ1-4	TRBV5-1	NA	CATSRGIDEKLFF	TGCGCCACCTCCCGCGGGATAGATGAAAAACTGTTTTTT
NA	TRBJ2-7	TRBV18	TRBD1	CASSPLGPGQGANEQYF	TGTGCCAGCTCGCCGCTGGGGCCGGGACAGGGGGCCAACGAGCAGTACTTC
NA	TRBJ2-1	TRBV6-5	NA	CASSNGDRDNEQFF	TGTGCCAGCAGTAACGGCGACAGAGACAATGAGCAGTTCTTC
NA	TRBJ2-2	TRBV12-3/TRBV12-4	NA	CASSLGSELFF	TGTGCCAGCAGTTTGGGCTCGGAGCTGTTTTTT
medium-sized	TRBJ2-7	TRBV7-8	NA	CASSPETYIRDNEQYF	TGTGCCAGCAGCCCGGAAACATACATCCGGGACAACGAGCAGTACTTC
NA	TRBJ1-2	TRBV27	TRBD1	CASSPTTDRAIYGYTF	TGTGCCAGCAGTCCTACAACTGACAGGGCAATCTATGGCTACACCTTC
NA	TRBJ2-3	TRBV9	NA	CASSASSNLLGTDTQYF	TGTGCCAGCAGCGCTTCATCAAATCTACTCGGCACAGATACGCAGTATTTT
NA	TRBJ2-4	TRBV29-1	NA	CSVEDLGRRNIQYF	TGCAGCGTTGAAGACCTTGGACGGAGAAACATTCAGTACTTC
NA	TRBJ1-2	TRBV7-9	NA	CASSFTGPYGYTF	TGTGCCAGCAGCTTCACGGGACCTTATGGCTACACCTTC
NA	TRBJ2-3	TRBV5-5	TRBD2	CASSPFVTSGHTDTQYF	TGTGCCAGCAGCCCGTTTGTCACTAGCGGCCACACAGATACGCAGTATTTT
NA	TRBJ1-2	TRBV4-1	NA	CASSQMLSYGYTF	TGCGCCAGCAGCCAAATGCTGAGCTATGGCTACACCTTC
NA	TRBJ2-1	TRBV24-1	TRBD2	CATSERLAGWNEQFF	TGTGCCACCAGTGAGAGACTAGCGGGGTGGAATGAGCAGTTCTTC
once	TRBJ1-1	TRBV5-4	NA	CASSLAQRNTEAFF	TGTGCCAGCAGCTTGGCCCAGAGGAACACTGAAGCTTTCTTT
NA	TRBJ2-7	TRBV5-1	NA	CASSLAVGAYEQYF	TGCGCCAGCAGCCTCGCCGTAGGGGCCTACGAGCAGTACTTC
NA	TRBJ1-1	TRBV10-3	TRBD1	CAISQDRGAFF	TGTGCCATCAGCCAGGACAGGGGAGCTTTCTTT
NA	TRBJ1-2	TRBV20-1	NA	CSAGAGTF	TGCAGTGCTGGGGCCGGCACCTTC
NA	TRBJ1-3	TRBV7-9	NA	CASKRDISGNTIYF	TGTGCCAGCAAGAGGGACATCTCTGGAAACACCATATATTTT
NA	TRBJ2-5	TRBV5-4	TRBD2	CASSSGSGGGQETQYF	TGTGCCAGCAGCTCCGGTAGCGGGGGAGGCCAAGAGACCCAGTACTTC
NA	TRBJ2-1	TRBV29-1	NA	CSGRGDYNEQFF	TGCAGCGGGCGGGGCGACTACAATGAGCAGTTCTTC
NA	TRBJ2-4	TRBV7-9	TRBD1	CASSLGSGGRAKNIQYF	TGTGCCAGCAGCTTAGGGTCAGGGGGTAGAGCCAAAAACATTCAGTACTTC
NA	TRBJ2-2	TRBV24-1	NA	CATSVTHTGELFF	TGTGCCACCAGTGTTACACACACCGGGGAGCTGTTTTTT
NA	TRBJ1-5	TRBV5-6	NA	CASSLAKGAGSNQPQHF	TGTGCCAGCAGCTTGGCCAAAGGGGCAGGGAGCAATCAGCCCCAGCATTTT
NA	TRBJ1-6	TRBV6-1	NA	CASSETSQSPLHF	TGTGCCAGCAGTGAGACTTCCCAGTCACCCCTCCACTTT
once	TRBJ1-4	TRBV6-6	NA	CASSLGGAEKLFF	TGTGCCAGCAGTTTGGGGGGAGCTGAAAAACTGTTTTTT
NA	TRBJ2-1	TRBV19	NA	CASSSRGFGQFF	TGTGCCAGTAGTAGCAGGGGATTCGGGCAGTTCTTC
NA	TRBJ2-7	TRBV28	NA	CASSSRYEQYF	TGTGCCAGCAGTTCCCGTTACGAGCAGTACTTC
NA	TRBJ2-1	TRBV3-1/TRBV3-2	NA	CASSQVRSSYNEQFF	TGTGCCAGCAGCCAAGTCAGGAGCTCCTACAATGAGCAGTTCTTC
many	TRBJ1-1	TRBV5-1	NA	CASSFNGGNFRHRAEAFF	TGCGCCAGCAGCTTCAATGGTGGAAATTTTCGCCATCGGGCTGAAGCTTTCTTT